This entry lists 23 T cell receptor beta chains sequenced from one sample in a study of T cells in Graves' hyperthyroidism and ophthalmopathy. The TCR beta CDR3 regions underwent amplification using RNA transcripts as the source. In the first-round RT-PCR of the TCR CDR3, the HTBI primer set was used. A single record per CDR3 protein comes from TCRdb applying MiXCR to the multiplex PCR reads. The sample carries a few hundred thousand distinct CDR3 sequences, 15% to 17% recorded once. The sample taken for sequencing was blood. The receptor source for this set is a woman aged 18-30 years with Graves' hyperthyroidism that later progressed to Graves' ophthalmopathy.

This clonotype was recorded at least ten times. V gene TRBV20-1 combines with J gene TRBJ2-1, with 9 bases that match TRBD1. The CDR3 has 14 amino acids. The germline CDR1 and CDR2 sequences are DFQATT and SNEGSKA (reference sequence). The V gene end was trimmed by 1 base and the J gene end by 4 bases; junction bases not matched to a gene: 2. In nucleotides, the CDR3 is TGCAGTGCTAGAGGGACAGGGGTATACAATGAGCAGTTCTTC. This translates into CSARGTGVYNEQFF.

The chain combines TRBV6-1 with TRBJ2-7; D call uncertain. Germline CDR1 MNHNS, CDR2 SASEGT. This CDR3 has 13 amino acids. The V gene lost 1 base and the J gene lost 2 bases, with 6 bases spanning the gap. CDR3: CASSEGEAYEQYF. The DNA for the CDR3 is TGTGCCAGCAGTGAAGGGGAAGCCTACGAGCAGTACTTC.

This clonotype occurred many times. The rearrangement links TRBV28 to TRBJ1-6, with 7 bases identical to TRBD1. The trim removed 1 base at V and 5 bases at J, leaving 5 bases unmatched. In germline, CDR1 is MDHEN, CDR2 SYDVKM. The CDR3 runs 16 residues. CDR3 residues: CASSLYTGANNSPLHF. The CDR3 coding sequence is TGTGCCAGCAGTTTATATACAGGGGCAAATAATTCACCCCTCCACTTT.

The genes are TRBV25-1 and TRBJ2-3, with 8 bases that match TRBD1. Germline CDR1 is MGHDK and CDR2 is SYGVNS. With 7 bases clipped from V and 0 bases from J, the junction kept 12 bases outside the gene matches. This CDR3 has 17 amino acids. CDR3 sequence: CASTAVQGVGSTDTQYF. The CDR3 nucleotides read TGTGCCAGCACAGCCGTACAGGGGGTTGGAAGCACAGATACGCAGTATTTT.

The chain uses TRBV29-1 and TRBJ1-1; D uncertain. Germline V gene lookup returns CDR1 SQVTM and CDR2 ANQGSEA. CDR3 length: 9 residues. V was cut by 3 bases and J by 11 bases, with 7 bases left in between. The CDR3 DNA reads as TGCAGCGTTGACAGACCGGCTTTCTTT. Its translation: CSVDRPAFF.

This clonotype has at least ten counts. The V gene is TRBV20-1, the J gene TRBJ2-3; no clear D gene. This CDR3 contains 12 residues. Trimming cost V 4 bases and J 2 bases, with 7 bases left between them. Germline V gene lookup returns CDR1 DFQATT and CDR2 SNEGSKA (reference sequence). This CDR3 reads CSATPDTDTQYF. The CDR3 region has the DNA TGCAGTGCTACTCCGGACACAGATACGCAGTATTTT.

This clonotype occurred once. Its ends do not fully match the called genes, so a read error is possible. The rearrangement links TRBV5-5 to TRBJ1-1; D not certain. Germline CDR1 is SGHKS and CDR2 is YYEKEE (reference sequence). This CDR3 comprises 15 residues. The CDR3 region is CANSLVGLPNTEAFF. DNA of the CDR3: TGTGCCAACAGCTTGGTTGGACTTCCGAACACTGAAGCTTTCTTT.

This clonotype has a count of ten or more. In DNA, the CDR3 is TGTGCCAGCAGCCCAGCAGGGAGCACCGGCACTGAAGCTTTCTTT. Translation: CASSPAGSTGTEAFF. The chain links TRBV7-3 to TRBJ1-1, with D perhaps TRBD1 (5 bases). The V gene's germline CDR1 is SGHTA and CDR2 FQGTGA. This CDR3 region has 15 residues. Deletions cut 5 bases from V and 4 bases from J, with 17 bases between. The whole variable domain, remainder taken from reference TRBV7-3 and TRBJ1-1, is GAGVSQTPSNKVTEKGKYVELRCDPISGHTALYWYRQSLGQGPEFLIYFQGTGAADDSGLPNDRFFAVRPEGSVSTLKIQRTERGDSAVYLCASSPAGSTGTEAFFGQGTRLTVV.

This clonotype was counted at least ten times. V usage is TRBV2 and J usage is TRBJ2-7; 7 bases are a match to TRBD2. The CDR3 is 15 amino acids. Germline V gene sequence: CDR1 SNHLY, CDR2 FYNNEI. V was clipped by 10 bases and J by 0 bases; unmatched bases: 12. The CDR3 nucleotides are TGTGCCACCCTTTGGCTAGCGGAGGACTCCTACGAGCAGTACTTC. Amino acid sequence: CATLWLAEDSYEQYF.

This clonotype showed up many times. J is TRBJ1-4 and V is TRBV30; D is uncertain. V dropped 1 base and J dropped 8 bases, with 8 bases sitting between them. The CDR3 runs 12 residues. Germline CDR1 is GTSNPN and CDR2 is SVGIG (reference sequence). The CDR3 reads CAWSEMEEKLFF. CDR3 coding DNA: TGTGCCTGGAGTGAGATGGAGGAAAAACTGTTTTTT.

The rearrangement uses TRBV15 and TRBJ2-2, with 7 bases matching TRBD2. Per germline, CDR1 LNHNV and CDR2 YYDKDF (reference sequence). CDR3 length: 14 residues. J gave up 6 bases and V 1 base, and 2 bases lay outside the gene matches. CDR3 nucleotide sequence: TGTGCCACCAGCAGAGCGGGAGGTTCCGGGGAGCTGTTTTTT. Residues: CATSRAGGSGELFF.

The rearrangement links TRBV4-1 to TRBJ2-3; 10 nucleotides line up with TRBD2. V gave up 1 base and J gave up 4 bases; unmatched junction bases: 8. The CDR3 consists of 17 residues. Germline CDR1 MGHRA, CDR2 YSYEKL. DNA of the CDR3: TGCGCCAGCAGCCAAGTTACGACCGGGACTAGCGCAGATACGCAGTATTTT. This encodes CASSQVTTGTSADTQYF.

This sequence joins TRBV7-9 and TRBJ2-7; 9 bases align to TRBD1. CDR1 and CDR2 (germline): SEHNR, FQNEAQ (reference sequence). V lost 5 bases and J lost 0; bases outside the gene matches: 8. This CDR3 contains 16 residues. The CDR3 loop is CASSQGQGKSSYEQYF. CDR3 sequence (DNA): TGTGCCAGCAGCCAAGGACAGGGGAAAAGCTCCTACGAGCAGTACTTC.

The sample holds many counts of this clonotype. The rearrangement joins TRBV2 to TRBJ1-2; 9 bases line up with TRBD1. The CDR3 is 12 residues long. The ends lost 11 bases at V and 5 bases at J; junction bases unmatched: 6. Germline V gene sequence: CDR1 SNHLY, CDR2 FYNNEI. In DNA, the CDR3 is TGTGCCGGGACAGGGACTCGGTATGGCTACACCTTC. It translates to CAGTGTRYGYTF.

This clonotype occurred a few times. CDR3 sequence reads: CASSLFIRGDLNTGELFF. CDR3 DNA: TGTGCCAGCAGCTTGTTTATCAGGGGTGATTTGAACACCGGGGAGCTGTTTTTT. The chain couples TRBV5-5 to TRBJ2-2, with D possibly TRBD1 on 6 matching bases. The germline V gene encodes CDR1 SGHKS and CDR2 YYEKEE (reference sequence). This CDR3 has 18 amino acids. Trimming left V 1 base short and J 1 base short, with 17 bases between.

On this clonotype itself: It may be a read error: a sequence one base away is much more abundant. This chain connects TRBV27 to TRBJ2-5; 8 nucleotides align to TRBD2. The J segment lost 4 bases and the V segment lost 0 bases, leaving 7 bases of the junction unmatched. CDR1 and CDR2 (germline): MNHEY, SMNVEV (reference sequence). CDR3 length: 16 residues. The CDR3 region has the DNA TGTGCCAGCAGTTTATCCGGAACTAGCGGACGAGAGACCCAGTACTTC. This translates into CASSLSGTSGRETQYF.

This clonotype was seen ten or more times. CDR3 bases: TGTGCCAGCAGTTCCCCTTTAGCGGGAGTTACAAAGACCCAGTACTTC. Translated, it gives CASSSPLAGVTKTQYF. The chain couples TRBV28 to TRBJ2-5, with TRBD2 matching over 9 bases. Germline-derived CDR1 and CDR2 are MDHEN and SYDVKM. The CDR3 totals 16 residues. With 4 bases clipped from V and 6 bases from J, the junction kept 12 bases outside the gene matches.

This sequence joins TRBV11-3 and TRBJ2-1, with TRBD2 matching over 12 bases. Germline CDR1 reads SGHNT; CDR2 reads YENEEA. This CDR3 region has 16 residues. J was trimmed by 0 bases and V by 7 bases; bases with no gene match: 4. CDR3 in amino acids: CASTGTSGSSYNEQFF. The CDR3, as DNA: TGTGCCAGCACCGGGACTAGCGGGTCCTCCTACAATGAGCAGTTCTTC.

V and J are TRBV18 and TRBJ2-7; weak D call: TRBD2 (6 bases). Germline V gene sequence: CDR1 KGHSH, CDR2 LQKENI. V lost 5 bases and J 3 bases, leaving 14 bases between the germline ends. CDR3 length equals 14 residues. The CDR3 loop is CASSTAPGGYEQYF. DNA for the CDR3: TGTGCCAGCTCAACCGCCCCCGGGGGCTACGAGCAGTACTTC.

Comments on this clonotype: Being one base from a much bigger clone, this may be a read error. The gene calls are TRBV11-2 and TRBJ2-2; the D is unclear. The CDR3 length is 15 residues. CDR1 is SGHAT, CDR2 FQNNGV, per germline. The ends were cut back, 3 bases at V and 0 bases at J, with 8 bases in the middle. CDR3: CASSFDGPNTGELFF. The CDR3 bases are TGTGCCAGCAGCTTCGACGGCCCGAACACCGGGGAGCTGTTTTTT.

This clonotype was counted a few times. V usage is TRBV5-1 and J usage is TRBJ2-4, with TRBD2 identical over 8 bases. V gave up 2 bases and J gave up 7 bases; unmatched junction bases: 5. The CDR3 runs to 14 residues. Germline V CDR1 and CDR2: SGHRS, YFSETQ. The CDR3: CASSLAGDLNIQYF. In DNA, the CDR3 is TGCGCCAGCAGCTTAGCGGGAGATTTGAACATTCAGTACTTC.

In its sample, this clonotype was seen many times. The chain has TRBV6-1 and TRBJ2-7; D may be TRBD1 (6 bases). CDR3 length equals 14 residues. Deletions cut 4 bases from V and 3 bases from J, with 13 bases between. The germline gives CDR1 MNHNS, CDR2 SASEGT. The CDR3 reads CASSAQGTHYEQYF. CDR3 sequence (DNA): TGTGCCAGCAGTGCACAGGGCACCCACTACGAGCAGTACTTC.

The rearrangement uses TRBV25-1 and TRBJ2-5; D is unresolved. V dropped 7 bases and J dropped 2 bases, with 8 bases sitting between them. The CDR3 is 12 amino acids. The V gene's germline CDR1 is MGHDK and CDR2 SYGVNS. As DNA, the CDR3 is TGTGCCAGCACCGGATCACAAGAGACCCAGTACTTC. Amino acid sequence: CASTGSQETQYF.